The clone carrying this TCR beta chain was detected a few times. Antigen unknown. This sample is drawn from a study of CD8+ T cells in alopecia areata. Points from the study as a whole: Scalp lesions, especially in alopecia totalis/universalis, had higher clonality than normal scalp.

TCR sequencing used cDNA made by reverse transcription of extracted RNA. The table came from immunoSEQ multiplex PCR; TCRdb's copy has only in-frame clones and leaves some out. The table records over 100,000 clones, 49% of them present only once. V gave up 0 bases and J gave up 6 bases, with 11 bases separating them. The CDR3 sequence is 13 residues long. Germline V gene lookup returns CDR1 SQVTM and CDR2 ANQGSEA. This chain joins TRBV29-1 and TRBJ1-2; a possible D gene is TRBD1 (5 bases). Sequences were derived from CD8+ T cells sorted from blood, sampled at week 0. This sequence was found in a human donor with alopecia areata. CDR3 region: CSVEEGHGDGYTF. The CDR3 nucleotides read TGCAGCGTTGAAGAAGGACACGGGGATGGCTACACCTTC.